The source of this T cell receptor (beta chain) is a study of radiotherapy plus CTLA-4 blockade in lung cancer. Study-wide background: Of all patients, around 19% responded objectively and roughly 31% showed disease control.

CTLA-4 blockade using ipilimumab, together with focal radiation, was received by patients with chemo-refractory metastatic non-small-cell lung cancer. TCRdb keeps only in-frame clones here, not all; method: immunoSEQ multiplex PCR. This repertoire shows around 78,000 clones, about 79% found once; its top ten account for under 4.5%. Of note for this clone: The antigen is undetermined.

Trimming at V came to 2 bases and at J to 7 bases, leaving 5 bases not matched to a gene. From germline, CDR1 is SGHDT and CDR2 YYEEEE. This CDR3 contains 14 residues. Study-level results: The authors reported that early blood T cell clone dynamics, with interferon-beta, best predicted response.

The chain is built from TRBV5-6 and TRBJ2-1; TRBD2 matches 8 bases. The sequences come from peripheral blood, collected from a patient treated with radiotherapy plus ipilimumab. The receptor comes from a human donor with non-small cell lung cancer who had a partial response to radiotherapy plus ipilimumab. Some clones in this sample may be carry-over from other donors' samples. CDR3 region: CASSFVGGANEQFF. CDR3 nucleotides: TGTGCCAGCAGCTTTGTCGGGGGGGCGAATGAGCAGTTCTTC.